These 5 T cell receptor beta chains came from one sample sequenced in a study of T cell responses to AZD1222 COVID-19 vaccine. TCRdb's table, derived via immunoSEQ multiplex PCR, lists solely in-frame clones and lacks some. The profile shows some 150,000 clones, about 92% of them singletons. This specimen consisted of peripheral blood, obtained on day 0 of AZD1222 vaccination. The receptors stem from an adult in good health.

The chain recombines TRBV13 with TRBJ2-7; TRBD2 matches at 10 bases. The CDR3 covers 15 residues. CDR1 and CDR2 (germline): PRHDT, FYEKMQ (reference sequence). J was trimmed by 3 bases and V by 2 bases; bases with no gene match: 4. The CDR3: CASSLWTSGVYEQYF. For the CDR3, the DNA is TGTGCCAGCAGCTTATGGACTAGCGGAGTCTACGAGCAGTACTTC.

CDR3 residues: CSVAKGSYNEQFF. The CDR3 DNA is TGCAGCGTTGCCAAAGGGTCCTACAATGAGCAGTTCTTC. V gene TRBV29-1 combines with J gene TRBJ2-1; D not certain. The germline V gene encodes CDR1 SQVTM and CDR2 ANQGSEA. V was pared by 4 bases and J by 1 base, with 8 bases between. The CDR3 covers 13 residues.

The V gene is TRBV27, the J gene TRBJ2-7; 10 bases align to TRBD2. The CDR3 length is 16 residues. Trimming took 0 bases from V and 2 from J; bases not matched to a gene: 4. The V gene's germline CDR1 is MNHEY and CDR2 SMNVEV (reference sequence). This CDR3 reads CASSLSWTSGPYEQYF. The CDR3 coding sequence is TGTGCCAGCAGTTTATCCTGGACTAGCGGACCCTACGAGCAGTACTTC.

This clone occurred once. The chain is built from TRBV18 and TRBJ2-7; D gene ambiguous. Germline V gene sequence: CDR1 KGHSH, CDR2 LQKENI. CDR3 size: 15 residues. With 3 bases removed from V and 1 base from J, the gap between germline ends came to 13 bases. The CDR3: CASSPGVVTSYEQYF. CDR3 nucleotide sequence: TGTGCCAGCTCACCGGGCGTCGTCACTTCCTACGAGCAGTACTTC.

The rearrangement uses TRBV5-1 and TRBJ1-5, with D possibly being TRBD1 (5 bases). V lost 0 bases, J lost 9 bases, and 13 bases lay in between. Germline V gene sequence: CDR1 SGHRS, CDR2 YFSETQ. This CDR3 has 14 amino acids. The CDR3 reads CASSLVGGVPPQHF. The DNA of the CDR3 is TGCGCCAGCAGCTTGGTGGGGGGAGTGCCGCCCCAGCATTTT. Drawing the rest from reference TRBV5-1 and TRBJ1-5, the complete variable domain is KAGVTQTPRYLIKTRGQQVTLSCSPISGHRSVSWYQQTPGQGLQFLFEYFSETQRNKGNFPGRFSGRQFSNSRSEMNVSTLELGDSALYLCASSLVGGVPPQHFGDGTRLSIL.